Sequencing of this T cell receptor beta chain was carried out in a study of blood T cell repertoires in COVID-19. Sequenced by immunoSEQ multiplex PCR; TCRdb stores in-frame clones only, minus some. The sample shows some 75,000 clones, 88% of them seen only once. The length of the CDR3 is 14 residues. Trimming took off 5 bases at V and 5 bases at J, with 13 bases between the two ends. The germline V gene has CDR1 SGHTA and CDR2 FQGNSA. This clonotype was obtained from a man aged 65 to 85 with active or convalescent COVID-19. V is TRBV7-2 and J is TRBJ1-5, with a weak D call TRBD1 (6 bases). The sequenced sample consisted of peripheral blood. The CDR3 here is CASSVYSGDQPQHF. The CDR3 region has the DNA TGTGCCAGCAGCGTCTACTCAGGGGATCAGCCCCAGCATTTT.